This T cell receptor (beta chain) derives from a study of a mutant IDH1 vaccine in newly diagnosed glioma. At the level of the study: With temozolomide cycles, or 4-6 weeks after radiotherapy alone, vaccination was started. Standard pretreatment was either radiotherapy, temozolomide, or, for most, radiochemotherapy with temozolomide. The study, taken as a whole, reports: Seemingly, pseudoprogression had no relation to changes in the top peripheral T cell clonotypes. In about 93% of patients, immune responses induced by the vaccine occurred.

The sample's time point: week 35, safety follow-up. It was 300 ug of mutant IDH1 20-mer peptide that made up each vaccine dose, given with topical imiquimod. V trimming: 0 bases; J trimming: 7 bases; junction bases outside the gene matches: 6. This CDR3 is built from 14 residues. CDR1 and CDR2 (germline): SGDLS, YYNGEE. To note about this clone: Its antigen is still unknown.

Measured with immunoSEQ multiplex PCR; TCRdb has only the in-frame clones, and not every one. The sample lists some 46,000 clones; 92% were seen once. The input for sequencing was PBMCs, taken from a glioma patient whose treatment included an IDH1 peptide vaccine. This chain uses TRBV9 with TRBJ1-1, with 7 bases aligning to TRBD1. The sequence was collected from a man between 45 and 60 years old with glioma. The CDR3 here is CASSVEGGSNEAFF. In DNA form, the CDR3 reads TGTGCCAGCAGCGTAGAAGGGGGCTCTAATGAAGCTTTCTTT.